Included here is one T cell receptor (beta chain) sequence, with context. The record originates from a study of blood T cell repertoires in COVID-19. On the study more broadly: Samples of COVID-19 (acute and convalescent) were obtained from the United States, Italy and Spain. The analysed material was cDNA or gDNA that came from T cells, B-cell-depleted T cells, or PBMCs.

There are 13 residues in the CDR3. Germline V gene sequence: CDR1 SEHNR, CDR2 FQNEAQ (reference sequence). V was shortened by 1 base and J by 5 bases, with 9 bases between the two germline ends. In the source study's methods: For nucleated cells, counts were estimated from reference gene primer amplification. Sequencing used immunoSEQ multiplex PCR; TCRdb keeps in-frame clones, though not all of them. D and trimming were read from the DNA, whereas the V and J calls and clone size are those reported in that table. The profile shows 120,000 or so clones, 85% to 90% of them singletons. The chain links TRBV7-9 to TRBJ2-7, with D hard to call. Sequencing was done on a sample of peripheral blood. The clonotype was recovered from a woman in her forties or fifties with active or convalescent COVID-19. In DNA form, the CDR3 reads TGTGCCAGCAGCTTAGGCAGGAACAACGAGCAGTACTTC. Protein product: CASSLGRNNEQYF.